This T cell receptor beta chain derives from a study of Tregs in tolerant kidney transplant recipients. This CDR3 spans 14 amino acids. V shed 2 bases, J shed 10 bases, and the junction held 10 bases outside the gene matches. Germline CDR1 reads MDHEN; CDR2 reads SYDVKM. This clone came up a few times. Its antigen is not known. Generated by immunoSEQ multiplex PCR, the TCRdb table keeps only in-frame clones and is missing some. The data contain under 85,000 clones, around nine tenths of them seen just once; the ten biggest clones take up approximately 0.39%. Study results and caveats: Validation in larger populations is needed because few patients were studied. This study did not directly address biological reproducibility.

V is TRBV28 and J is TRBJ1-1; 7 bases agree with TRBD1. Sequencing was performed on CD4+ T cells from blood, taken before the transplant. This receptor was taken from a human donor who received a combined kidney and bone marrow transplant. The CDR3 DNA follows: TGTGCCAGCAGTTTAGGGGGCAGGGGGAGGATAGCTTTCTTT. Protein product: CASSLGGRGRIAFF.